The source of this TCR beta chain is a study of CD8 T cells in ankylosing spondylitis. Quantitative 5'-RACE with molecular barcodes produced the TCR beta libraries. TCRdb re-called the 5' RACE reads with MiXCR, one entry per CDR3 protein. This sample has hundreds of thousands of distinct CDR3 sequences, with approximately 12% found just once. This clonotype came up a few times. The target antigen is unknown. Overall study results and limits: A CD8+ phenotype characterized the disease-linked clones, which were relatively rare in peripheral blood. Apparently characteristic of ankylosing spondylitis blood was a TCR beta motif (fewer than 10 highly homologous variants). In the blood and synovial fluid of reactive arthritis, some motif variants had been previously reported. The clones that were linked to disease were reported to be significantly enriched in matched synovial fluid samples from ankylosing spondylitis patients.

This sequence was found in a male donor with ankylosing spondylitis. The specimen was blood, either unsorted or a sorted T cell fraction (not recorded which).

CDR3 nucleotide sequence: TGTGCCAGCAGCTTAGAAGAGGGCTACGAGCAGTACTTC. Its protein is CASSLEEGYEQYF. The chain carries TRBV7-2 and TRBJ2-7, with D possibly being TRBD2 (5 bases). The CDR3 is 13 residues long. V was pared by 1 base and J by 3 bases, with 7 bases between. CDR1 and CDR2 (germline): SGHTA, FQGNSA.